These T cell receptor beta chains were read from a single sample in a study of T cell responses to AZD1222 COVID-19 vaccine. Produced via immunoSEQ multiplex PCR; TCRdb's table is partial and in-frame only. The profile shows about 120,000 clones, around 90% of them singletons. Sample: peripheral blood, taken on day 0 of AZD1222 vaccination. These receptors were collected from an adult in good health. CDR3s include the opening cysteine and the closing phenylalanine or tryptophan. The D gene is left open where the match is weak. Some rows mark clone size as missing; the rest say once, few, many or name a class of expanded clone.

CDR3 | DNA | D | V | size | J
CSGEGDGYTF | TGCAGTGGGGAGGGTGATGGCTACACCTTC | - | TRBV20-1 | - | TRBJ1-2
CASSLASGRTLFF | TGTGCCAGCAGCTTAGCTTCCGGGAGGACCCTGTTCTTC | TRBD2 | TRBV7-2 | few | TRBJ2-1
CASRQQGPSNSPLHF | TGTGCCAGCAGGCAACAGGGACCTTCTAATTCACCCCTCCACTTT | - | TRBV6-5 | - | TRBJ1-6
CASPIRDQETQYF | TGCGCCAGCCCGATCCGGGACCAAGAGACCCAGTACTTC | - | TRBV5-1 | - | TRBJ2-5
CASSYALRRVNTEAFF | TGTGCCAGCAGTTACGCCCTCAGGAGGGTGAACACTGAAGCTTTCTTT | - | TRBV6-5 | - | TRBJ1-1
CASSTRTGGLGGYTF | TGTGCCAGTAGTACTCGGACAGGGGGCTTAGGTGGCTACACCTTC | TRBD1 | TRBV19 | - | TRBJ1-2
CASSIRQLNNYGYTF | TGTGCCAGCAGTATCCGACAGCTTAATAACTATGGCTACACCTTC | - | TRBV28 | - | TRBJ1-2
CASSHLDRADTQYF | TGCGCCAGCAGCCACCTAGACAGAGCGGATACGCAGTATTTT | - | TRBV5-1 | - | TRBJ2-3
CASGSARNEQFF | TGTGCTAGTGGTTCCGCTAGGAATGAGCAGTTCTTC | - | TRBV12-5 | - | TRBJ2-1
CASSLRNNPGSNQPQHF | TGTGCCAGCAGTTTAAGGAACAACCCCGGGAGCAATCAGCCCCAGCATTTT | - | TRBV27 | - | TRBJ1-5
CASSFHGSYEQYF | TGTGCCAGCAGTTTCCACGGATCCTACGAGCAGTACTTC | - | TRBV12-3/TRBV12-4 | - | TRBJ2-7
CASSPVGGTNTGELFF | TGTGCCAGCTCACCTGTCGGCGGGACGAACACCGGGGAGCTGTTTTTT | - | TRBV18 | - | TRBJ2-2
CASSLMSGWEAAEAFF | TGTGCCAGCAGCTTAATGTCAGGGTGGGAAGCGGCTGAAGCTTTCTTT | - | TRBV7-9 | - | TRBJ1-1
CASSRARLSSYEQYF | TGCGCCAGCAGCCGTGCACGGTTGAGCTCCTACGAGCAGTACTTC | - | TRBV5-1 | - | TRBJ2-7
CASSPGTVSNQPQHF | TGTGCCAGCAGCCCCGGGACAGTTAGCAATCAGCCCCAGCATTTT | TRBD1 | TRBV6-2/TRBV6-3 | - | TRBJ1-5
CASSSSGGRKELFF | TGTGCCAGCAGCTCTAGCGGGGGGCGGAAAGAGCTGTTTTTT | TRBD2 | TRBV7-3 | - | TRBJ2-2
CSVRQASYEQYF | TGCAGCGTTAGGCAGGCCTCCTACGAGCAGTACTTC | - | TRBV29-1 | - | TRBJ2-7
CASSYSRQPQHF | TGTGCCAGCAGTTACTCCCGACAGCCCCAGCATTTT | - | TRBV12-3/TRBV12-4 | once | TRBJ1-5
CASSSRPGLAGVEQYF | TGTGCCAGCAGCTCTCGCCCGGGACTAGCGGGGGTCGAGCAGTACTTC | TRBD2 | TRBV3-1/TRBV3-2 | - | TRBJ2-7
CASSPTTRGGANEQFF | TGTGCCAGCAGTCCTACCACCCGCGGGGGAGCCAATGAGCAGTTCTTC | TRBD2 | TRBV7-2 | - | TRBJ2-1
CASFQGMNTEAFF | TGTGCCAGTTTTCAGGGAATGAACACTGAAGCTTTCTTT | - | TRBV7-8 | - | TRBJ1-1
CASSYSSPGQNSPLHF | TGTGCCAGCAGTTACTCGAGTCCAGGACAGAATTCACCCCTCCACTTT | - | TRBV6-6 | - | TRBJ1-6
CASSPDRETQYF | TGTGCCAGCAGCCCCGACAGGGAGACCCAGTACTTC | - | TRBV6-5 | - | TRBJ2-5
CASSGGISGEKLFF | TGCGCCAGCAGTGGCGGGATATCCGGAGAAAAACTGTTTTTT | - | TRBV5-1 | - | TRBJ1-4
CASSQGTHRGANYGYTF | TGTGCCAGCAGCCAAGGCACCCACAGGGGGGCTAACTATGGCTACACCTTC | TRBD1 | TRBV3-1/TRBV3-2 | once | TRBJ1-2
CASSQVFFEGDTQYF | TGTGCCAGCAGCCAAGTGTTCTTTGAGGGGGATACGCAGTATTTT | - | TRBV14 | - | TRBJ2-3
CASSERAEAFF | TGCGCCAGCAGTGAAAGGGCTGAAGCTTTCTTT | - | TRBV10-1 | - | TRBJ1-1
CASSTRDRGDLNYEQYF | TGTGCCAGCTCCACCCGCGACAGGGGCGACCTTAACTACGAGCAGTACTTC | TRBD1 | TRBV19 | - | TRBJ2-7
CASSLVGQGYGYTF | TGTGCCAGCAGTCTAGTTGGACAGGGCTATGGCTACACCTTC | TRBD1 | TRBV2 | - | TRBJ1-2
CASSEMGQGTGGYTF | TGTGCCAGCAGTGAAATGGGACAGGGTACGGGGGGCTACACCTTC | TRBD1 | TRBV6-1 | - | TRBJ1-2
CASADRVANTEAFF | TGTGCCAGCGCGGACAGGGTCGCAAACACTGAAGCTTTCTTT | TRBD1 | TRBV2 | - | TRBJ1-1
CASGRDKANTGELFF | TGCGCCAGCGGGAGGGACAAAGCGAACACCGGGGAGCTGTTTTTT | - | TRBV4-3 | - | TRBJ2-2
CASSVAPGQGDEKLFF | TGTGCCAGCAGCGTTGCCCCCGGACAGGGGGATGAAAAACTGTTTTTT | TRBD1 | TRBV9 | - | TRBJ1-4
CASSQGHTGVGEAFF | TGTGCCAGCAGCCAAGGGCACACAGGGGTCGGTGAAGCTTTCTTT | TRBD1 | TRBV4-2 | - | TRBJ1-1
CASRGDSLGYNEQFF | TGTGCCAGCAGGGGGGACAGCCTCGGGTACAATGAGCAGTTCTTC | TRBD1 | TRBV2 | - | TRBJ2-1
CASSFQRQGRNSPLHF | TGTGCCAGCAGTTTCCAAAGACAGGGGAGAAATTCACCCCTCCACTTT | TRBD1 | TRBV27 | - | TRBJ1-6
CSVGGRSTEAFF | TGCAGCGTTGGGGGGAGGAGTACTGAAGCTTTCTTT | - | TRBV29-1 | - | TRBJ1-1
CASAGGPYNEQFF | TGTGCCAGCGCAGGGGGACCCTACAATGAGCAGTTCTTC | TRBD1 | TRBV7-3 | - | TRBJ2-1
CASSPIQGEYYEQYF | TGTGCCAGCTCACCGATACAGGGGGAATACTACGAGCAGTACTTC | TRBD1 | TRBV18 | - | TRBJ2-7
CASSEVGRYNEQFF | TGTGCCAGCAGTGAGGTGGGACGTTACAATGAGCAGTTCTTC | - | TRBV25-1 | - | TRBJ2-1
CASSPRGSLTGNSYEQYF | TGTGCCAGCAGTCCCCGGGGGTCGTTGACAGGGAACTCCTACGAGCAGTACTTC | - | TRBV6-6 | - | TRBJ2-7
CASSLTSALDTQYF | TGTGCCAGCAGCTTGACTAGCGCCCTAGATACGCAGTATTTT | TRBD2 | TRBV5-4 | - | TRBJ2-3